This TCR beta chain comes out of a study of T-cell reconstitution after alpha-beta-depleted transplantation in children. Concerning this clonotype: The final CDR3 position lacks the conserved phenylalanine or tryptophan, pointing to a likely read error.

Preparation of the TCRbeta library involved a method that used unique molecular identifiers. TCRdb fed the PCR reads into MiXCR, producing one record per CDR3 protein. The sample lists a few hundred thousand distinct CDR3 sequences, under 30% occurring once. The CDR3 length is 15 residues. Per germline, CDR1 SGHRS and CDR2 YFSETQ. V gave up 0 bases and J gave up 0 bases, with 7 bases separating them. The sample in question was PBMCs, mostly from graft donor cells, obtained 360 days after TCRalphabeta/CD19-depleted stem cell transplant. This sequence originates from a female patient aged 2-9 years who had a stem cell transplant for congenital amegakaryocytic thrombocytopenia, so the T cells may come from the graft donor. The chain uses TRBV5-1 and TRBJ2-1; D remains unclear. For the CDR3, the DNA is TGCGCCAGCAGCTTGGACTCCAGCTCCTACAATGAGCAGTTCGTC. Amino acids: CASSLDSSSYNEQFV.